This entry features one TCR beta chain sequence. Its specificity is unknown. The data were obtained in a study of T cell repertoires in cytomegalovirus infection. Study-level information: CMV infection plus the matching HLA type was flagged by public TCR beta signatures.

Findings of the study overall: The ex vivo response showed dominance by HLA-C-restricted CMV-specific TCR beta clonotypes. People with CMV and the relevant HLA were identified by cumulative public TCR beta family frequency.

Germline V gene lookup returns CDR1 MDHEN and CDR2 SYDVKM. The CDR3 consists of 13 residues. The V and J ends lost 11 bases and 5 bases, in that order; junction bases with no gene match: 10. Each CDR3 protein is one row after TCRdb ran MiXCR on the reads. The data hold about 260,000 distinct CDR3 sequences, with approximately 13% observed a single time. This TCR derives from a human donor in good health (CMV status not recorded). Some clones in this sample may be carry-over from other donors' samples. J is TRBJ1-1 and V is TRBV28; 8 bases line up with TRBD1. The sample was PBMCs. DNA for the CDR3: TGTGCCGGAGACAGGGGTAGGGGGACTGAAGCTTTCTTT. Amino acid sequence: CAGDRGRGTEAFF.